This T cell receptor (beta chain) was retrieved from a study of OX40 agonist ivuxolimab in advanced cancers. V trimming: 5 bases; J trimming: 7 bases; junction bases outside the gene matches: 7. CDR3 length equals 14 residues. Germline assignment: CDR1 SGHVS and CDR2 FQNEAQ. Assay used: immunoSEQ multiplex PCR; TCRdb lists only in-frame clones, some missing. Of about 92,000 clones listed, 91% were seen once; the top ten hold 0.3% to 0.4%. This receptor was obtained from an adult with an advanced solid tumor such as melanoma, head and neck, liver or kidney cancer. This specimen was CD4+ or CD8+ T cells sorted from blood, taken in a trial of the OX40 agonist ivuxolimab. The chain is built from TRBV7-8 and TRBJ2-7; 11 nucleotides align to TRBD2. CDR3 nucleotide sequence: TGTGCCAGCAGCCCCACTAGCGGGAGCTGGGAGCAGTACTTC. This codes for CASSPTSGSWEQYF.